The clone carrying this TCR beta chain has just a few counts. Its specificity is unknown. This CDR3 contains 15 residues. Trimming removed 3 bases from V and 1 base from J, with 10 bases in between. Germline CDR1 reads LNHDA; CDR2 reads SQIVND (reference sequence). This record comes from a study of T cell repertoires in cytomegalovirus infection. The wider study: Shared public TCR beta signatures pointed to both CMV infection and a matching HLA type. Study findings and constraints: Based on cumulative public TCR beta family frequency, carriers of CMV plus the relevant HLA were identified. CMV-specific HLA-C-restricted TCR beta clonotypes dominated the ex vivo response.

TCRdb re-called the reads through MiXCR, storing one row per CDR3 protein. The sample lists hundreds of thousands of distinct CDR3 sequences; roughly 24% were seen once. The material sequenced was CD8+ T cells from PBMCs. The receptor's source is a human donor in good health (CMV status not recorded). Some clones in this sample may be carry-over from other donors' samples. The rearrangement joins TRBV19 to TRBJ1-5; D call uncertain. The CDR3 coding sequence is TGTGCCAGTAGTATTATATCCAAGAGCAATCAGCCCCAGCATTTT. It translates to CASSIISKSNQPQHF.